This T cell receptor beta chain was obtained from a study of CD8+ T cells in alopecia areata. The overall study: Patients in the treated group were given tofacitinib by mouth, 5 to 10 mg twice a day. Tofacitinib exposure lasted 6 to 18 months, followed by 6 months off drug.

The germline gives CDR1 MNHEY, CDR2 SMNVEV (reference sequence). J gave up 4 bases and V 5 bases, and 10 bases lay outside the gene matches. The CDR3 has 15 amino acids. Worth noting for this clone: Its antigen remains unidentified.

Study-level findings and limits: Relative to normal scalp, lesional scalp, especially alopecia totalis/universalis, showed higher clonality.

Extracted from the samples, RNA was reverse transcribed into cDNA to serve as the sequencing template. Clones were sequenced by immunoSEQ multiplex PCR, and TCRdb holds only the in-frame ones, with some missing. This sample has 120,000 to 150,000 clones; over 45% occur once, and the top ten carry around 6.8%. Alopecia areata patients provided lesional scalp punch biopsies and peripheral blood, both collected for the study. The material sequenced was CD4+ T cells sorted from blood. The genes are TRBV27 and TRBJ1-2, with 7 bases fitting TRBD1. The source of this sequence is a human donor with alopecia areata. CDR3 residues: CASSRRTTGVYGYTF. The CDR3 bases are TGTGCCAGCAGTCGACGAACCACAGGGGTCTATGGCTACACCTTC.